These 30 T cell receptor beta chains originate from one sample sequenced in a study of blood T cell repertoires in COVID-19. TCRdb's table, derived via immunoSEQ multiplex PCR, lists solely in-frame clones and lacks some. The data show 110,000 to 150,000 clones, 85% to 90% seen once. Source material: peripheral blood. The receptors shown here come from a man aged 60 to 69 with active or convalescent COVID-19.

This chain uses TRBV10-3 with TRBJ1-1; D not certain. The ends were cut back, 1 base at V and 3 bases at J, with 9 bases in the middle. The CDR3 totals 14 residues. CDR1 and CDR2 (germline): ENHRY, SYGVKD. CDR3 nucleotides: TGTGCCATCAGTGAGTTTCTTGAGGACACTGAAGCTTTCTTT. This codes for CAISEFLEDTEAFF.

The chain couples TRBV18 to TRBJ2-6; D perhaps matches TRBD1 (5 bases). The CDR3 loop spans 15 amino acids. Germline V lookup: CDR1 KGHSH, CDR2 LQKENI. V lost 0 bases and J 4 bases, leaving 7 bases between the germline ends. CDR3 in amino acids: CASSPPGPGANVLTF. Written as DNA, the CDR3 is TGTGCCAGCTCACCACCGGGGCCCGGGGCCAACGTCCTGACTTTC. Full variable domain (missing parts from reference TRBV18 and TRBJ2-6): NAGVMQNPRHLVRRRGQEARLRCSPMKGHSHVYWYRQLPEEGLKFMVYLQKENIIDESGMPKERFSAEFPKEGPSILRIQQVVRGDSAAYFCASSPPGPGANVLTFGAGSRLTVL.

The chain carries TRBV28 and TRBJ1-1; D perhaps matches TRBD1 (6 bases). V was cut by 7 bases and J by 8 bases, with 14 bases left in between. In germline, CDR1 is MDHEN, CDR2 SYDVKM. CDR3 length: 12 residues. The CDR3 nucleotides read TGTGCCAGCATCCAGGGGTTGGGGGAAGCTTTCTTT. It encodes CASIQGLGEAFF.

The J gene is TRBJ2-3, the V gene TRBV24-1, with 8 nucleotides matching TRBD1. Germline CDR1 is KGHDR and CDR2 is SFDVKD. Trimming at V came to 4 bases and at J to 4 bases, leaving 9 bases not matched to a gene. The CDR3 has 16 amino acids. CDR3 nucleotides: TGTGCCACCAGTGACCGAGACAGGGGCCGGGCAGATACGCAGTATTTT. This encodes CATSDRDRGRADTQYF.

This clone has only one observation. The J gene is TRBJ1-1, the V gene TRBV5-6; no reliable D call. The V and J ends lost 2 bases and 1 base respectively, with 12 bases between them. The CDR3 is 15 residues long. In germline, CDR1 is SGHDT, CDR2 YYEEEE. The CDR3 region has the DNA TGTGCCAGCAGCTTCAACCCGGGGAAGAACACTGAAGCTTTCTTT. Translated: CASSFNPGKNTEAFF.

The J gene is TRBJ2-5, the V gene TRBV9, with 8 bases matching TRBD2. From germline, CDR1 is SGDLS and CDR2 YYNGEE. V shed 6 bases and J 5 bases; nucleotides not matched to a gene: 9. The CDR3 loop spans 14 amino acids. The CDR3 DNA follows: TGTGCCAGCACCCCAAGCGGGAGCCACGAGACCCAGTACTTC. Translating gives CASTPSGSHETQYF.

The chain combines TRBV24-1 with TRBJ2-5; 9 nucleotides line up with TRBD2. The germline V gene has CDR1 KGHDR and CDR2 SFDVKD. CDR3 length: 17 amino acids. Losses at the gene ends were 4 bases for V and 5 bases for J; bases not matched to a gene: 13. Written as DNA, the CDR3 is TGTGCCACCAGTGACCCCCGCCAGCGGGGGGAGGGGGAGACCCAGTACTTC. It specifies CATSDPRQRGEGETQYF.

The chain is built from TRBV5-6 and TRBJ2-7; D perhaps matches TRBD1 (5 bases). V was shortened by 2 bases and J by 5 bases, with 8 bases between the two germline ends. Germline CDR1 is SGHDT and CDR2 is YYEEEE. This CDR3 spans 12 amino acids. This chain's CDR3 is CASSFVGDEQYF. The CDR3 DNA sequence: TGTGCCAGCAGCTTTGTAGGGGACGAGCAGTACTTC. The full variable domain, rest sourced from reference TRBV5-6 and TRBJ2-7, is DAGVTQSPTHLIKTRGQQVTLRCSPKSGHDTVSWYQQALGQGPQFIFQYYEEEERQRGNFPDRFSGHQFPNYSSELNVNALLLGDSALYLCASSFVGDEQYFGPGTRLTVT.

This clone was seen a handful of times. The rearrangement joins TRBV7-8 to TRBJ2-3; D is uncertain. This CDR3 contains 14 residues. With 5 bases removed from V and 2 bases from J, the gap between germline ends came to 11 bases. Germline V lookup: CDR1 SGHVS, CDR2 FQNEAQ. Written as DNA, the CDR3 is TGTGCCAGCAGCGCCACATCCTCCACAGATACGCAGTATTTT. It translates to CASSATSSTDTQYF. The whole variable domain, remainder taken from reference TRBV7-8 and TRBJ2-3, is GAGVSQSPRYKVAKRGQDVALRCDPISGHVSLFWYQQALGQGPEFLTYFQNEAQLDKSGLPSDRFFAERPEGSVSTLKIQRTQQEDSAVYLCASSATSSTDTQYFGPGTRLTVL.

This CDR3 is CASSLGDNHNEQFF. CDR3 nucleotide sequence: TGTGCCAGCAGCTTAGGGGACAATCACAATGAGCAGTTCTTC. This sequence joins TRBV7-3 and TRBJ2-1; tentative D call: TRBD1 (6 bases). The CDR3 extends over 14 amino acids. CDR1 is SGHTA, CDR2 FQGTGA, per germline. The V end lost 2 bases, the J end lost 5 bases, and 10 bases lay between the germline ends.

The chain carries TRBV6-2 or TRBV6-3 and TRBJ2-2; a possible D gene is TRBD1 (6 bases). Trimming left V 2 bases short and J 6 bases short, with 16 bases between. Germline V lookup: CDR1 MNHEY, CDR2 SVGEGT. CDR3 length: 16 amino acids. CDR3 residues: CASSYGRGRLAGELFF. Written as DNA, the CDR3 is TGTGCCAGCAGTTACGGCAGGGGTCGGTTGGCCGGGGAGCTGTTTTTT.

This sequence joins TRBV2 and TRBJ1-3; TRBD1 matches at 7 bases. The germline gives CDR1 SNHLY, CDR2 FYNNEI. V lost 6 bases, J lost 5 bases, and 4 bases stayed unmatched. The CDR3 runs 13 residues. The CDR3 region is CASSTGERNTIYF. The CDR3 DNA follows: TGTGCCAGCAGCACAGGGGAGAGAAACACCATATATTTT.

The genes are TRBV7-2 and TRBJ2-2, with 7 bases that match TRBD1. Germline V gene sequence: CDR1 SGHTA, CDR2 FQGNSA. Germline trimming cut 2 bases from V and 4 bases from J; bases unmatched to any gene: 4. This CDR3 is 15 amino acids long. DNA of the CDR3: TGTGCCAGCAGCTTATCGACAGGGCGCACCGGGGAGCTGTTTTTT. Translating it yields CASSLSTGRTGELFF. Together with reference TRBV7-2 and TRBJ2-2, the CDR3 gives the full variable domain: GAGVSQSPSNKVTEKGKDVELRCDPISGHTALYWYRQSLGQGLEFLIYFQGNSAPDKSGLPSDRFSAERTGGSVSTLTIQRTQQEDSAVYLCASSLSTGRTGELFFGEGSRLTVL.

This clone occurred a few times. The CDR3 DNA follows: TGTGCCAGCAGCTCTCTGGACAGAGACTACGAGCAGTACTTC. Encoded protein: CASSSLDRDYEQYF. The chain links TRBV5-4 to TRBJ2-7, with a possible D match to TRBD1 (6 bases). Germline-derived CDR1 and CDR2 are SGHNT and YYREEE (reference sequence). CDR3 length equals 14 residues. V lost 3 bases and J 3 bases, leaving 13 bases between the germline ends.

V usage is TRBV7-2 and J usage is TRBJ1-5; 8 bases fit TRBD1. Trimming took 4 bases from V and 3 from J; bases not matched to a gene: 5. The germline gives CDR1 SGHTA, CDR2 FQGNSA. There are 15 residues in the CDR3. The CDR3 DNA is TGTGCCAGCAGCTATATGACAGGGGACAATCAGCCCCAGCATTTT. Protein: CASSYMTGDNQPQHF. The full variable domain, with the rest looked up from reference TRBV7-2 and TRBJ1-5, is GAGVSQSPSNKVTEKGKDVELRCDPISGHTALYWYRQSLGQGLEFLIYFQGNSAPDKSGLPSDRFSAERTGGSVSTLTIQRTQQEDSAVYLCASSYMTGDNQPQHFGDGTRLSIL.

The V gene is TRBV5-4, the J gene TRBJ2-5, with a possible D match to TRBD1 (5 bases). Germline CDR1 and CDR2: SGHNT and YYREEE (reference sequence). The CDR3 sequence is 14 residues long. The ends were cut back, 0 bases at V and 4 bases at J, with 10 bases in the middle. DNA for the CDR3: TGTGCCAGCAGCTTGGGGGGCCAGTCAGAGACCCAGTACTTC. Its protein product is CASSLGGQSETQYF.

The gene calls are TRBV7-2 and TRBJ2-3; D gene ambiguous. Germline V gene sequence: CDR1 SGHTA, CDR2 FQGNSA. The CDR3 sequence is 16 residues long. V dropped 1 base and J dropped 2 bases, with 13 bases sitting between them. The CDR3 nucleotides are TGTGCCAGCAGCTTAGGTGCTCCGGGTTTCACAGATACGCAGTATTTT. Translated, it gives CASSLGAPGFTDTQYF.

The J gene is TRBJ2-7, the V gene TRBV9, with TRBD2 matching over 7 bases. V was pared by 7 bases and J by 2 bases, with 9 bases of the junction left unmatched. The CDR3 consists of 14 residues. The germline V gene has CDR1 SGDLS and CDR2 YYNGEE. In DNA, the CDR3 is TGTGCCAGCTCTGTTGGGGGGGAACCCTACGAGCAGTACTTC. Residues: CASSVGGEPYEQYF.

This clone was seen only once. The V gene is TRBV10-3, the J gene TRBJ2-3, with 10 bases matching TRBD1. V shed 9 bases and J 1 base; nucleotides not matched to a gene: 7. In germline, CDR1 is ENHRY, CDR2 SYGVKD. There are 15 residues in the CDR3. CDR3 in amino acids: CAIEDRGRGTDTQYF. CDR3 coding DNA: TGTGCCATTGAAGACAGGGGGCGTGGCACAGATACGCAGTATTTT.

This chain links TRBV2 with TRBJ2-5; D is ambiguous. The CDR3 spans 15 residues. The germline gives CDR1 SNHLY, CDR2 FYNNEI. Trimming left V 6 bases short and J 5 bases short, with 19 bases between. The CDR3 region has the DNA TGTGCCAGCAGAGTCGCGGCCAACCCTGCGGAGACCCAGTACTTC. Translating it yields CASRVAANPAETQYF.

Here the CDR3 reads CASRTSRASNQPQHF. The CDR3 DNA reads as TGTGCCAGCAGAACCTCCAGGGCGAGCAATCAGCCCCAGCATTTT. The chain recombines TRBV28 with TRBJ1-5; the D gene is possibly TRBD1 (5 bases). This CDR3 has 15 residues. Germline V gene lookup returns CDR1 MDHEN and CDR2 SYDVKM. V shed 6 bases and J shed 1 base, with 13 bases lying between them.

The CDR3 nucleotides are TGTGCCAGCGGCGGGACAGGGGGCTCCTATGGCTACACCTTC. This encodes CASGGTGGSYGYTF. V usage is TRBV6-5 and J usage is TRBJ1-2, with 12 nucleotides matching TRBD1. V was pared by 8 bases and J by 4 bases, with 5 bases of the junction left unmatched. Germline V lookup: CDR1 MNHEY, CDR2 SVGAGI. The CDR3 runs to 14 residues.

The rearrangement links TRBV21-1 to TRBJ2-3; the D call of TRBD2 is as the table states it, not checked on the DNA. TRBV21-1 is annotated as a pseudogene. CDR3 length equals 19 residues. In nucleotides, the CDR3 is TGTGCCAGCAGCAAAGGGAACACTAGCGGGAGGTCCTTTCAAGATACGCAGTATTTT. This translates into CASSKGNTSGRSFQDTQYF.

The chain carries TRBV25-1 and TRBJ2-7; D not certain. CDR3 length equals 15 residues. Deletions cut 3 bases from V and 0 bases from J, with 12 bases between. The germline V gene has CDR1 MGHDK and CDR2 SYGVNS. The CDR3 bases are TGTGCCAGCAGTGAGCTGGCCAGAAACTCCTACGAGCAGTACTTC. Encoded protein: CASSELARNSYEQYF.

The chain recombines TRBV28 with TRBJ2-2, with 9 bases fitting TRBD1. V was pared by 4 bases and J by 6 bases, with 6 bases of the junction left unmatched. Germline values: CDR1 MDHEN, CDR2 SYDVKM. The CDR3 loop spans 15 amino acids. The CDR3 is CASSSGTGKAGELFF. Written as DNA, the CDR3 is TGTGCCAGCAGTTCCGGGACAGGGAAGGCCGGGGAGCTGTTTTTT.

The rearrangement joins TRBV12-5 to TRBJ2-7; 9 bases map to TRBD2. The CDR3 covers 15 residues. In germline, CDR1 is LGHNT, CDR2 FRNRAP. The V gene end was trimmed by 1 base and the J gene end by 4 bases; junction bases not matched to a gene: 5. CDR3 DNA: TGTGCTAGTGGTTTGGGTGCGGGAGGGCCGTACGAGCAGTACTTC. Amino acids: CASGLGAGGPYEQYF.

This chain joins TRBV24-1 and TRBJ2-1; possible D gene TRBD2, 5 bases. Germline-derived CDR1 and CDR2 are KGHDR and SFDVKD. V was shortened by 5 bases and J by 1 base, with 14 bases between the two germline ends. The CDR3 consists of 16 residues. The DNA for the CDR3 is TGTGCCACCAGTGTTAAGGACTTCCCGTCCTACAATGAGCAGTTCTTC. Translated: CATSVKDFPSYNEQFF.

The rearrangement uses TRBV18 and TRBJ1-6, with 7 bases aligning to TRBD1. The CDR3 has 20 amino acids. The V segment lost 2 bases and the J segment 0 bases; nucleotides outside the gene matches: 13. CDR1 and CDR2 from the germline V gene are KGHSH and LQKENI. For the CDR3, the DNA is TGTGCCAGCTCACCAACGACGGGCGACAGGGACAGCTCCTATAATTCACCCCTCCACTTT. Translation gives CASSPTTGDRDSSYNSPLHF.

The DNA of the CDR3 is TGTGCCAGCACCCTCGGACAGGGAGGAAACACCATATATTTT. Amino acids: CASTLGQGGNTIYF. The gene calls are TRBV28 and TRBJ1-3; TRBD1 agrees at 8 bases. The CDR3 spans 14 residues. Germline values: CDR1 MDHEN, CDR2 SYDVKM. Trimming cost V 7 bases and J 4 bases; bases outside gene matches: 6.

In its sample, this clone was seen once. This chain connects TRBV7-2 to TRBJ1-1; tentatively, D is TRBD1 (6 bases). Trimming left V 3 bases short and J 1 base short, with 12 bases between. Germline V lookup: CDR1 SGHTA, CDR2 FQGNSA. The CDR3 totals 15 residues. The DNA of the CDR3 is TGTGCCAGCAGCTTGGTTGGACAGACGAACACTGAAGCTTTCTTT. The encoded protein is CASSLVGQTNTEAFF.